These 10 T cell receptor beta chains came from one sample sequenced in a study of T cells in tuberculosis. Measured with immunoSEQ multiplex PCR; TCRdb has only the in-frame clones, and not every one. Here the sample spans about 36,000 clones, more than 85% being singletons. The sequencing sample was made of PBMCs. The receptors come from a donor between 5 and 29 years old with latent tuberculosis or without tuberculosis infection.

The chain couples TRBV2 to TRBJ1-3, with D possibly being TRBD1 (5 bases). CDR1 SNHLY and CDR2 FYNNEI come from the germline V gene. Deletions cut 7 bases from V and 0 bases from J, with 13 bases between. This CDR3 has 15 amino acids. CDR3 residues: CASTRATASGNTIYF. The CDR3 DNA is TGTGCCAGCACCCGAGCGACAGCCTCTGGAAACACCATATATTTT.

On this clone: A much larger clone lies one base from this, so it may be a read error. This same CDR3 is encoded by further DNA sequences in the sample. For the CDR3, the DNA is TGTGCCAGCAGTTTAGGGGGGGAGAGAGATACGCAGTATTTT. Its protein product is CASSLGGERDTQYF. This chain connects TRBV7-9 to TRBJ2-3, with a possible D match to TRBD2 (7 bases). The CDR3 totals 14 residues. Germline V gives CDR1 SEHNR, CDR2 FQNEAQ (reference sequence).

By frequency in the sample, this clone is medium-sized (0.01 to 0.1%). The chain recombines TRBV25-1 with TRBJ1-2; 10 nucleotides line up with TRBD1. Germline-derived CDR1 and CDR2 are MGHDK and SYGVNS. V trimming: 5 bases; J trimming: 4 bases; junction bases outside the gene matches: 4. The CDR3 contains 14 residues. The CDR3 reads CASSMTGGFYGYTF. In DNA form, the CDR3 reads TGTGCCAGCAGTATGACAGGGGGCTTCTATGGCTACACCTTC.

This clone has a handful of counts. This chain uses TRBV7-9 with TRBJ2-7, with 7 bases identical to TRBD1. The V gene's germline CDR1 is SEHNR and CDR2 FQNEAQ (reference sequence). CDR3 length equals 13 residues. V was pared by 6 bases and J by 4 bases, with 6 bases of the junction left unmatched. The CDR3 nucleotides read TGTGCCAGCAGTCTACCAGGGGGATACGAGCAGTACTTC. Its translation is CASSLPGGYEQYF.

The CDR3 sequence: CASRTTANTGELFF. CDR3 bases: TGTGCCAGCCGGACAACAGCGAACACCGGGGAGCTGTTTTTT. This chain links TRBV7-2 with TRBJ2-2; possible D gene TRBD1, 5 bases. The CDR3 consists of 14 residues. The germline gives CDR1 SGHTA, CDR2 FQGNSA. V lost 8 bases to trimming and J lost 0 bases, with 10 bases between them.

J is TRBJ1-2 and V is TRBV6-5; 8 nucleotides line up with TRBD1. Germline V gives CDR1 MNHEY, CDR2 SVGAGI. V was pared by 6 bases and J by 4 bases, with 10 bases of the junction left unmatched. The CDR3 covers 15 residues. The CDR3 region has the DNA TGTGCCAGCAGACAAGGACAGGGTCGGGGCTATGGCTACACCTTC. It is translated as CASRQGQGRGYGYTF.

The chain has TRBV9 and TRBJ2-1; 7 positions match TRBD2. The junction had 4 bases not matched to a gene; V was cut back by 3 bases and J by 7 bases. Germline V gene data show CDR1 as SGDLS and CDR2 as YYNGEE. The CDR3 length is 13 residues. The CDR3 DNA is TGTGCCAGCAGCGCCACGGGGGGAAATGAGCAGTTCTTC. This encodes CASSATGGNEQFF.

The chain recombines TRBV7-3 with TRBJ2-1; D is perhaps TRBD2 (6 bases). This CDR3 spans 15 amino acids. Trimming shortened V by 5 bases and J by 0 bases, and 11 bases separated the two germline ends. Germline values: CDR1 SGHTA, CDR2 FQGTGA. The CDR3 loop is CASSHAGSSYNEQFF. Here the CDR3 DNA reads TGTGCCAGCAGCCACGCGGGGTCCTCCTACAATGAGCAGTTCTTC.

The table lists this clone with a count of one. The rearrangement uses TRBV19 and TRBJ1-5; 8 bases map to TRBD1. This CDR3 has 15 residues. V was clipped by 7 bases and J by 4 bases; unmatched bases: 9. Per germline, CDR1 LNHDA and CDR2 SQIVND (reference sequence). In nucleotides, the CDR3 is TGTGCCAGTACCTTGGACAGGGTAAAAAATCAGCCCCAGCATTTT. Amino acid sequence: CASTLDRVKNQPQHF.

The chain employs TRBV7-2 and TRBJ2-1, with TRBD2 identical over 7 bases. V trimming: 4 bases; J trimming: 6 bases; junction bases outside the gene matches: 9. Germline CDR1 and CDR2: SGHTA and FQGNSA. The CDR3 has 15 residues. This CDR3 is CASSSPPQRGNEQFF. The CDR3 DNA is TGTGCCAGCAGCTCCCCACCTCAGCGGGGCAATGAGCAGTTCTTC.